A single sample gave rise to the 26 T cell receptor beta chains below, sequenced in a study of blood T cell repertoires in COVID-19. The protocol was immunoSEQ multiplex PCR, while the TCRdb copy is restricted to in-frame clones and leaves out a portion. Found here are 80,000 to 95,000 clones, about three quarters of them singletons; the top ten hold around 21%. The sample taken for sequencing was peripheral blood. The receptors here all came from a woman aged 80 or over with active or convalescent COVID-19.

This clone has ten or more counts. V is TRBV9 and J is TRBJ2-1, with 8 bases aligning to TRBD1. V lost 6 bases, J lost 5 bases, and 7 bases stayed unmatched. The CDR3 contains 14 residues. Germline values: CDR1 SGDLS, CDR2 YYNGEE. As DNA, the CDR3 is TGTGCCAGCACCCGACAGGGGCTTAACAATGAGCAGTTCTTC. Encoded protein: CASTRQGLNNEQFF.

This clone was seen just once. This chain connects TRBV19 to TRBJ2-3; D perhaps matches TRBD1 (5 bases). The CDR3 has 15 residues. Germline CDR1 reads LNHDA; CDR2 reads SQIVND (reference sequence). Trimming left V 0 bases short and J 8 bases short, with 15 bases between. Written as DNA, the CDR3 is TGTGCCAGTAGTATAGACGGATCGTTTAGGGGTACGCAGTATTTT. Its protein product is CASSIDGSFRGTQYF.

V and J are TRBV12-3 or TRBV12-4 and TRBJ1-1, with 8 bases that match TRBD1. CDR3 length: 13 residues. Trimming cost V 5 bases and J 5 bases; bases outside gene matches: 4. The CDR3 region is CASSTQGGTEAFF. The CDR3 region has the DNA TGTGCCAGCAGTACACAGGGGGGAACTGAAGCTTTCTTT.

The chain combines TRBV6-5 with TRBJ1-2; a weak D match, TRBD1 (6 bases). V shed 6 bases and J shed 1 base, with 15 bases lying between them. CDR1 is MNHEY, CDR2 SVGAGI, per germline. The length of the CDR3 is 15 residues. The CDR3 protein is CASRWTAASNYGYTF. CDR3 coding DNA: TGTGCCAGCAGATGGACAGCTGCAAGTAACTATGGCTACACCTTC.

This clone was seen only a few times. The rearrangement links TRBV4-3 to TRBJ1-4; the D gene is possibly TRBD1 (6 bases). V lost 1 base to trimming and J lost 7 bases, with 16 bases between them. Germline V lookup: CDR1 LGHNA, CDR2 YSLEER. This CDR3 spans 16 amino acids. CDR3 sequence (DNA): TGCGCCAGCAGCCAAGTTAGTGGGGGGGCGCGTGAAAAACTGTTTTTT. This codes for CASSQVSGGAREKLFF.

V usage is TRBV15 and J usage is TRBJ2-2; weak D call: TRBD2 (6 bases). There are 15 residues in the CDR3. Per germline, CDR1 LNHNV and CDR2 YYDKDF (reference sequence). V was cut by 2 bases and J by 8 bases, with 15 bases left in between. The DNA of the CDR3 is TGTGCCACCAGCAGAAGGAGCCCGGGGGAAGGGGAGCTGTTTTTT. As protein: CATSRRSPGEGELFF.

V gene TRBV7-9 combines with J gene TRBJ1-1; the match to TRBD1 covers 10 bases. V was clipped by 0 bases and J by 5 bases; unmatched bases: 6. This CDR3 is 16 amino acids long. Germline loops: CDR1 SEHNR, CDR2 FQNEAQ (reference sequence). CDR3 nucleotides: TGTGCCAGCAGCTTAGCGACAGGGGGCGTTGGGACTGAAGCTTTCTTT. It is translated as CASSLATGGVGTEAFF.

The chain uses TRBV7-2 and TRBJ2-7, with D tentatively TRBD1 (5 bases). Trimming stripped 1 base from V and 5 bases from J, with 12 bases between. The germline V gene encodes CDR1 SGHTA and CDR2 FQGNSA. The CDR3 loop spans 14 amino acids. The CDR3 region has the DNA TGTGCCAGCAGCTTAGGTGCCAGGGTCCACGAGCAGTACTTC. It encodes CASSLGARVHEQYF.

The rearrangement joins TRBV11-2 to TRBJ2-5; 10 positions agree with TRBD1. V lost 4 bases, J lost 5 bases, and 7 bases stayed unmatched. Germline lookup yields CDR1 SGHAT and CDR2 FQNNGV. The CDR3 length is 15 residues. The CDR3 loop is CASSSRQGARETQYF. The DNA of the CDR3 is TGTGCCAGCAGCTCCCGACAGGGGGCGCGGGAGACCCAGTACTTC.

The chain has TRBV3-1 (or the pseudogene TRBV3-2) and TRBJ1-2, with 8 bases that match TRBD1. This CDR3 is 15 amino acids long. The V and J ends lost 1 base and 6 bases, in that order; junction bases with no gene match: 7. The germline V gene encodes CDR1 LGHDT and CDR2 YNNKEL (reference sequence). The CDR3 loop is CASSQAAGGEDGYTF. The CDR3 region has the DNA TGTGCCAGCAGCCAAGCAGCAGGGGGCGAGGATGGCTACACCTTC.

This clone was picked up a small number of times. The chain employs TRBV14 and TRBJ2-7, with D hard to call. Germline assignment: CDR1 SGHDN and CDR2 FVKESK. The CDR3 loop spans 12 amino acids. Trimming took 4 bases from V and 3 from J, leaving 7 bases between them. CDR3 residues: CASSPSNYEQYF. CDR3 nucleotides: TGTGCCAGCAGCCCTTCTAACTACGAGCAGTACTTC.

This clone showed up many times. The J gene is TRBJ1-2, the V gene TRBV5-1, with TRBD1 matching over 10 bases. Germline CDR1 is SGHRS and CDR2 is YFSETQ. The CDR3 extends over 15 amino acids. With 4 bases clipped from V and 8 bases from J, the junction kept 11 bases outside the gene matches. This chain's CDR3 is CASSGDRGLSKGYTF. For the CDR3, the DNA is TGCGCCAGCAGCGGCGACAGGGGGCTTTCTAAGGGCTACACCTTC.

This chain uses TRBV6-6 with TRBJ1-4, with D possibly matching TRBD1 (5 bases). CDR3 length: 13 amino acids. Trimming stripped 10 bases from V and 8 bases from J, with 17 bases between. CDR1 is MNHNY, CDR2 SVGAGI, per germline (reference sequence). The CDR3 sequence: CAIRQLEGEKLFF. DNA of the CDR3: TGTGCCATCAGACAGTTGGAGGGGGAAAAACTGTTTTTT.

The V and J genes are TRBV28 and TRBJ1-1; 8 bases fit TRBD1. The trim removed 5 bases at V and 3 bases at J, leaving 5 bases unmatched. The CDR3 consists of 14 residues. CDR1 and CDR2 (germline): MDHEN, SYDVKM. The CDR3 nucleotides are TGTGCCAGCAGTACGACAGGGGCCGACACTGAAGCTTTCTTT. Protein product: CASSTTGADTEAFF.

The chain couples TRBV6-5 to TRBJ1-1; D remains unclear. This CDR3 spans 16 amino acids. Germline V gene data show CDR1 as MNHEY and CDR2 as SVGAGI. V lost 2 bases, J lost 1 base, and 14 bases lay in between. CDR3 coding DNA: TGTGCCAGCAGTTACATGACGGGTGTTGCGAACACTGAAGCTTTCTTT. Amino acid sequence: CASSYMTGVANTEAFF.

The chain's CDR3 is CASSLQGKNNSPLHF. DNA of the CDR3: TGTGCCAGCAGCTTACAGGGGAAGAATAATTCACCCCTCCACTTT. J is TRBJ1-6 and V is TRBV7-2, with TRBD1 as a possible D gene (6 bases). The V gene lost 2 bases and the J gene lost 5 bases, with 10 bases spanning the gap. Germline V gene lookup returns CDR1 SGHTA and CDR2 FQGNSA. The CDR3 loop spans 15 amino acids.

The CDR3 protein is CASSLGGGQLNTEAFF. The CDR3 nucleotides read TGTGCCAGCAGCTTGGGGGGCGGACAGCTGAACACTGAAGCTTTCTTT. This sequence joins TRBV5-5 and TRBJ1-1, with TRBD1 as a possible D gene (6 bases). Trimming shortened V by 0 bases and J by 0 bases, and 12 bases separated the two germline ends. The CDR3 is made up of 16 amino acids. Germline CDR1 is SGHKS and CDR2 is YYEKEE (reference sequence).

The genes are TRBV11-2 and TRBJ1-3; a weak D match, TRBD1 (6 bases). CDR1 SGHAT and CDR2 FQNNGV come from the germline V gene. The CDR3 sequence is 15 residues long. Trimming stripped 5 bases from V and 0 bases from J, with 11 bases between. CDR3 residues: CASSIQGASGNTIYF. For the CDR3, the DNA is TGTGCCAGCAGCATACAGGGAGCCTCTGGAAACACCATATATTTT. The complete variable domain, with remaining parts taken from reference TRBV11-2 and TRBJ1-3, reads EAGVAQSPRYKIIEKRQSVAFWCNPISGHATLYWYQQILGQGPKLLIQFQNNGVVDDSQLPKDRFSAERLKGVDSTLKIQPAKLEDSAVYLCASSIQGASGNTIYFGEGSWLTVV.

The rearrangement links TRBV9 to TRBJ1-2; D is undetermined. The germline V gene encodes CDR1 SGDLS and CDR2 YYNGEE. The CDR3 is 13 residues long. Trimming removed 0 bases from V and 7 bases from J, with 10 bases in between. The CDR3 region is CASSVDLRSGYTF. The CDR3 DNA sequence: TGTGCCAGCAGCGTAGATCTGAGATCTGGCTACACCTTC.

The chain uses TRBV7-2 and TRBJ1-5; no definite D call. V dropped 2 bases and J dropped 11 bases, with 13 bases sitting between them. The CDR3 is 13 amino acids. The germline V gene has CDR1 SGHTA and CDR2 FQGNSA. CDR3 in DNA: TGTGCCAGCAGCTTAAGGCCAGAGCAGGCCCAGCATTTT. Encoded protein: CASSLRPEQAQHF.

The chain has TRBV7-8 and TRBJ2-5; 9 bases map to TRBD1. Germline CDR1 reads SGHVS; CDR2 reads FQNEAQ. The CDR3 length is 14 residues. V lost 7 bases and J lost 2; bases outside the gene matches: 5. The CDR3 DNA reads TGTGCCAGCAACCCCGGGACAGGGCAAGAGACCCAGTACTTC. Protein: CASNPGTGQETQYF.

The rearrangement uses TRBV2 and TRBJ1-5; 7 bases line up with TRBD1. The CDR3 length is 14 residues. Germline loops: CDR1 SNHLY, CDR2 FYNNEI. V lost 6 bases and J lost 4; bases outside the gene matches: 6. The DNA for the CDR3 is TGTGCCAGCAGGAGGGGGCGGGATAATCAGCCCCAGCATTTT. As protein: CASRRGRDNQPQHF.

The chain uses TRBV9 and TRBJ1-3, with D tentatively TRBD1 (6 bases). CDR1 and CDR2 (germline): SGDLS, YYNGEE. CDR3 length: 15 amino acids. Trimming left V 4 bases short and J 0 bases short, with 11 bases between. The CDR3 DNA reads as TGTGCCAGCAGCTCAAGGACAGTCTCTGGAAACACCATATATTTT. This translates into CASSSRTVSGNTIYF.

This chain joins TRBV7-9 and TRBJ2-7; D is possibly TRBD1 (5 bases). CDR1 and CDR2 from the germline V gene are SEHNR and FQNEAQ (reference sequence). The V end lost 1 base, the J end lost 3 bases, and 10 bases lay between the germline ends. The CDR3 has 14 residues. This chain's CDR3 is CASSLGAGNYEQYF. DNA for the CDR3: TGTGCCAGCAGCTTAGGAGCAGGGAACTACGAGCAGTACTTC.

This chain joins TRBV7-8 and TRBJ1-5; 7 bases match TRBD1. The junction had 5 bases not matched to a gene; V was cut back by 5 bases and J by 7 bases. This CDR3 is 13 amino acids long. Germline V CDR1 and CDR2: SGHVS, FQNEAQ. The CDR3 is CASSRDRDQPQHF. For the CDR3, the DNA is TGTGCCAGCAGCCGCGACAGGGACCAGCCCCAGCATTTT.

This clone appeared once. This rearrangement joins TRBV7-8 to TRBJ1-5; D may be TRBD1 (6 bases). The V gene lost 5 bases and the J gene lost 4 bases, with 15 bases spanning the gap. Germline V CDR1 and CDR2: SGHVS, FQNEAQ. The CDR3 covers 15 residues. The CDR3 is CASSVYGQNNQPQHF. CDR3 DNA sequence: TGTGCCAGCAGCGTATACGGACAGAATAATCAGCCCCAGCATTTT.